These 11 T cell receptor beta chains were all obtained from the same sample, sequenced in a study of T cell responses to AZD1222 COVID-19 vaccine. TCRdb keeps only in-frame clones here, not all; method: immunoSEQ multiplex PCR. This table holds some 130,000 clones, roughly nine tenths found once. The material was peripheral blood, obtained on day 0 of AZD1222 vaccination. All receptors derive from an adult in good health.

The V and J genes are TRBV5-6 and TRBJ1-2, with D hard to call. V was trimmed by 0 bases and J by 4 bases, leaving 19 bases between them. The CDR3 has 17 residues. Germline CDR1 is SGHDT and CDR2 is YYEEEE. The CDR3 DNA reads TGTGCCAGCAGCTTGGCGGCAGGACGAGGACGGGGCTATGGCTACACCTTC. It is translated as CASSLAAGRGRGYGYTF.

The gene calls are TRBV6-5 and TRBJ1-2; unclear D gene. V was pared by 7 bases and J by 4 bases, with 13 bases between. Germline V gives CDR1 MNHEY, CDR2 SVGAGI. This CDR3 has 13 residues. CDR3 in amino acids: CASTPRDVYGYTF. CDR3 DNA: TGTGCCAGCACCCCGAGAGACGTCTATGGCTACACCTTC.

On this clone: The junction differs from germline at one of its ends, possibly a read error. The rearrangement links TRBV19 to TRBJ1-1; TRBD1 aligns across 8 bases. CDR1 is LNHDA and CDR2 is SQIVND in the germline V gene (reference sequence). This CDR3 has 15 residues. The CDR3 protein is CASTINDRGNTEAFF. Written as DNA, the CDR3 is TGTGCCAGTACTATAAACGACAGGGGGAACACTGAAGCTTTCTTT.

V and J are TRBV11-2 and TRBJ1-2, with TRBD1 identical over 7 bases. Germline CDR1 reads SGHAT; CDR2 reads FQNNGV. The CDR3 extends over 15 amino acids. V lost 1 base to trimming and J lost 7 bases; unmatched junction nucleotides: 9. The CDR3 spells CASSLAAGGRGGYTF. The CDR3 DNA reads as TGTGCCAGCAGCTTAGCGGCAGGGGGAAGGGGTGGCTACACCTTC.

This clone was seen a few times. The V and J genes are TRBV5-1 and TRBJ2-4; 10 bases agree with TRBD2. The CDR3 sequence is 16 residues long. Trimming at V came to 4 bases and at J to 0 bases, leaving 4 bases not matched to a gene. Germline V gives CDR1 SGHRS, CDR2 YFSETQ. The CDR3 nucleotides read TGCGCCAGCAGCCAATCTAGCGGGGGAGCCAAAAACATTCAGTACTTC. Encoded protein: CASSQSSGGAKNIQYF.

This rearrangement joins TRBV5-6 to TRBJ2-7; a possible D gene is TRBD2 (5 bases). Germline V gene sequence: CDR1 SGHDT, CDR2 YYEEEE. V gave up 2 bases and J gave up 4 bases, with 10 bases separating them. This CDR3 region has 13 residues. In DNA form, the CDR3 reads TGTGCCAGCAGCTTACCCGGCGGGTACGAGCAGTACTTC. Its protein product is CASSLPGGYEQYF.

The CDR3 protein is CASSQQDTYYEQYF. CDR3 DNA sequence: TGTGCCAGCAGCCAACAGGACACCTACTACGAGCAGTACTTC. V gene TRBV7-2 combines with J gene TRBJ2-7, with D possibly TRBD1 on 5 matching bases. The CDR3 is made up of 14 amino acids. Germline V lookup: CDR1 SGHTA, CDR2 FQGNSA. The ends were cut back, 5 bases at V and 3 bases at J, with 14 bases in the middle.

The rearrangement uses TRBV10-2 and TRBJ2-1; TRBD2 aligns across 10 bases. This CDR3 is 22 amino acids long. Germline values: CDR1 WSHSY, CDR2 SAAADI. V gave up 1 base and J gave up 1 base; unmatched junction bases: 19. The CDR3 nucleotides are TGCGCCAGCAGTGAGTGGCCAGCAGAGCGGGGGGGCCATAGGTTTTCCTACAATGAGCAGTTCTTC. It is translated as CASSEWPAERGGHRFSYNEQFF.

V usage is TRBV6-6 and J usage is TRBJ2-1, with D hard to call. The CDR3 is 11 residues long. V lost 7 bases and J lost 8, with 9 bases in between. Germline CDR1 reads MNHNY; CDR2 reads SVGAGI (reference sequence). The CDR3 reads CASTLWDEQFF. In nucleotides, the CDR3 is TGTGCCAGCACCCTATGGGATGAGCAGTTCTTC.

For the CDR3, the DNA is TGTGCCAGCAGTGAATGGGGTCTTCCGTCCTACGAGCAGTACTTC. Translated, it gives CASSEWGLPSYEQYF. The chain joins TRBV25-1 to TRBJ2-7; no reliable D call. Germline-derived CDR1 and CDR2 are MGHDK and SYGVNS. V lost 1 base and J lost 1, with 11 bases in between. This CDR3 has 15 residues.

The gene calls are TRBV7-9 and TRBJ2-7; D unresolved. V was cut by 1 base and J by 2 bases, with 15 bases left in between. The germline CDR1 and CDR2 sequences are SEHNR and FQNEAQ (reference sequence). The CDR3 is made up of 16 amino acids. Written as DNA, the CDR3 is TGTGCCAGCAGCTTAGATCTCGCAGAGTTAACCTACGAGCAGTACTTC. The encoded protein is CASSLDLAELTYEQYF.